Listed here are 24 T cell receptor beta chains from one sample, sequenced in a study of blood T cell repertoires in COVID-19. The method was immunoSEQ multiplex PCR; TCRdb's version includes in-frame clones alone and lacks a portion of them. The repertoire consists of about 410,000 clones, with about 89% occurring once and the leading ten covering about 1.6%. Source material: peripheral blood. These receptors came from a woman aged 40-49 years with COVID-19, enrolled during active disease.

This clone has more than one count but fewer than ten. The CDR3: CASSYLGGDAYEQYF. CDR3 in DNA: TGTGCCAGCAGTTATCTAGGGGGGGACGCATACGAGCAGTACTTC. V gene TRBV6-5 combines with J gene TRBJ2-7, with a weak D call TRBD2 (7 bases). This CDR3 is 15 amino acids long. Germline CDR1 reads MNHEY; CDR2 reads SVGAGI. Trimming pared 3 bases from V and 4 bases from J, leaving 16 bases between.

This chain uses TRBV9 with TRBJ2-7; 7 bases align to TRBD1. Germline lookup yields CDR1 SGDLS and CDR2 YYNGEE. The V gene end was trimmed by 3 bases and the J gene end by 6 bases; junction bases not matched to a gene: 12. The CDR3 contains 15 residues. The CDR3 sequence is CASSARQGPSLEQYF. The CDR3 bases are TGTGCCAGCAGCGCTCGACAGGGACCCTCTCTCGAGCAGTACTTC.

This chain links TRBV5-4 with TRBJ1-4; 12 positions match TRBD1. Trimming cost V 0 bases and J 5 bases; bases outside gene matches: 5. This CDR3 has 17 residues. In germline, CDR1 is SGHNT, CDR2 YYREEE (reference sequence). The CDR3 bases are TGTGCCAGCAGCTTGGCCGGGACAGGGGGCCTCAATGAAAAACTGTTTTTT. Amino acid sequence: CASSLAGTGGLNEKLFF.

The chain links TRBV7-2 to TRBJ1-5; 9 bases align to TRBD1. Trimming removed 5 bases from V and 6 bases from J; junction bases left unmatched: 8. CDR1 SGHTA and CDR2 FQGNSA come from the germline V gene. The CDR3 totals 15 residues. The CDR3 nucleotides read TGTGCCAGCAGCGCACCCGGGACAGGGATTCAGCCCCAGCATTTT. Translated, it gives CASSAPGTGIQPQHF.

This clone appeared once. The chain recombines TRBV5-1 with TRBJ2-7, with TRBD1 matching over 9 bases. With 3 bases clipped from V and 0 bases from J, the junction kept 7 bases outside the gene matches. This CDR3 comprises 16 residues. CDR1 is SGHRS and CDR2 is YFSETQ in the germline V gene. The CDR3 here is CASSSTGGKSSYEQYF. The CDR3, as DNA: TGCGCCAGCAGCTCGACAGGGGGAAAATCCTCCTACGAGCAGTACTTC.

The chain joins TRBV30 to TRBJ2-5; 7 nucleotides match TRBD1. Germline loops: CDR1 GTSNPN, CDR2 SVGIG (reference sequence). V was pared by 8 bases and J by 5 bases, with 5 bases of the junction left unmatched. The CDR3 has 11 residues. CDR3 residues: CAHGTVETQYF. The CDR3 DNA reads TGTGCCCACGGGACAGTGGAGACCCAGTACTTC.

V and J are TRBV7-2 and TRBJ2-2; no clear D. The V gene's germline CDR1 is SGHTA and CDR2 FQGNSA. Trimming took off 1 base at V and 6 bases at J, with 9 bases between the two ends. This CDR3 is 14 amino acids long. CDR3: CASSLDFLSGELFF. The CDR3 nucleotides read TGTGCCAGCAGCTTAGATTTTCTATCCGGGGAGCTGTTTTTT.

V and J are TRBV7-3 and TRBJ2-7; 7 nucleotides match TRBD1. The CDR3 sequence is 14 residues long. V dropped 5 bases and J dropped 6; count of bases not matched to a gene: 10. CDR1 SGHTA and CDR2 FQGTGA come from the germline V gene. The CDR3 sequence: CASSIDRDHGEQYF. The CDR3 region has the DNA TGTGCCAGCAGCATCGACAGGGATCATGGCGAGCAGTACTTC.

This rearrangement joins TRBV6-2 or TRBV6-3 to TRBJ1-2, with D maybe TRBD1 (6 bases). The germline V gene encodes CDR1 MNHEY and CDR2 SVGEGT. The CDR3 covers 15 residues. The V gene lost 5 bases and the J gene lost 4 bases, with 17 bases spanning the gap. CDR3 nucleotide sequence: TGTGCCAGCAGTAAACGATCCGGACAGACCTATGGCTACACCTTC. Protein product: CASSKRSGQTYGYTF.

The genes are TRBV6-2 or TRBV6-3 and TRBJ2-7, with D possibly TRBD2 on 6 matching bases. Germline CDR1 is MNHEY and CDR2 is SVGEGT. This CDR3 region has 15 residues. Trimming took 4 bases from V and 3 from J, leaving 16 bases between them. In DNA, the CDR3 is TGTGCCAGCAGTTCCCCAGCTAGCGCAAACTACGAGCAGTACTTC. It is translated as CASSSPASANYEQYF.

V usage is TRBV5-1 and J usage is TRBJ2-7, with 15 bases matching TRBD2. This CDR3 is 18 amino acids long. J lost 1 base, V lost 3 bases, and 8 bases had no gene match. Germline V CDR1 and CDR2: SGHRS, YFSETQ. As DNA, the CDR3 is TGCGCCAGCAGCTCGGGACTAGCGGGGGGATATCTATCCTACGAGCAGTACTTC. This encodes CASSSGLAGGYLSYEQYF.

V gene TRBV4-3 combines with J gene TRBJ1-2, with a weak D call TRBD1 (6 bases). Germline-derived CDR1 and CDR2 are LGHNA and YSLEER. The CDR3 runs to 15 residues. V lost 0 bases to trimming and J lost 6 bases, with 14 bases between them. The CDR3, as DNA: TGCGCCAGCAGCCAAGAGATGGGGGCGCAGGATGGCTACACCTTC. Amino acid sequence: CASSQEMGAQDGYTF.

The J gene is TRBJ2-7, the V gene TRBV7-2, with D tentatively TRBD1 (6 bases). V dropped 1 base and J dropped 2 bases, with 9 bases sitting between them. The CDR3 runs 14 residues. CDR1 and CDR2 (germline): SGHTA, FQGNSA. This chain's CDR3 is CASSLGTDTYEQYF. CDR3 in DNA: TGTGCCAGCAGCTTAGGGACAGACACCTACGAGCAGTACTTC. Combining the CDR3 with reference TRBV7-2 and TRBJ2-7 gives the whole variable domain GAGVSQSPSNKVTEKGKDVELRCDPISGHTALYWYRQSLGQGLEFLIYFQGNSAPDKSGLPSDRFSAERTGGSVSTLTIQRTQQEDSAVYLCASSLGTDTYEQYFGPGTRLTVT.

A few counts support this clone. One end of the junction fails to match germline, which may point to a read error. The chain carries TRBV7-7 and TRBJ2-5; TRBD2 is a possible D gene (6 bases). This CDR3 comprises 13 residues. The germline V gene has CDR1 SSHAT and CDR2 FNYEAQ (reference sequence). The CDR3 loop is CASSFSGQETQYF. CDR3 sequence (DNA): TGTGCTAGCAGCTTTAGCGGCCAAGAGACCCAGTACTTC.

The chain employs TRBV27 and TRBJ2-7; maybe TRBD1 (6 bases). Trimming left V 3 bases short and J 2 bases short, with 11 bases between. The CDR3 is 14 residues long. Germline V gene sequence: CDR1 MNHEY, CDR2 SMNVEV (reference sequence). CDR3 residues: CASSFRDTTYEQYF. CDR3 nucleotide sequence: TGTGCCAGCAGTTTCCGGGACACCACCTACGAGCAGTACTTC.

This rearrangement joins TRBV4-3 to TRBJ1-1; D is possibly TRBD1 (5 bases). The germline V gene has CDR1 LGHNA and CDR2 YSLEER. Trimming stripped 1 base from V and 1 base from J, with 16 bases between. The CDR3 loop spans 17 amino acids. The CDR3 is CASSQGSGRGANTEAFF. The CDR3 region has the DNA TGCGCCAGCAGCCAAGGTTCAGGGCGGGGCGCGAACACTGAAGCTTTCTTT.

The V call is TRBV19, the J call TRBJ1-2; TRBD1 matches at 7 bases. The CDR3 is made up of 15 amino acids. CDR1 is LNHDA and CDR2 is SQIVND in the germline V gene (reference sequence). Trimming removed 7 bases from V and 7 bases from J; junction bases left unmatched: 15. CDR3 DNA sequence: TGTGCCAGTACTAGAAGCGGCAGGGGGTTTGCTGGCTACACCTTC. This codes for CASTRSGRGFAGYTF. Full variable domain (missing parts from reference TRBV19 and TRBJ1-2): DGGITQSPKYLFRKEGQNVTLSCEQNLNHDAMYWYRQDPGQGLRLIYYSQIVNDFQKGDIAEGYSVSREKKESFPLTVTSAQKNPTAFYLCASTRSGRGFAGYTFGSGTRLTVV.

V usage is TRBV10-3 and J usage is TRBJ1-3, with 7 bases identical to TRBD1. Germline values: CDR1 ENHRY, CDR2 SYGVKD. CDR3 size: 15 residues. The ends lost 5 bases at V and 5 bases at J; junction bases unmatched: 9. The DNA of the CDR3 is TGTGCCATCAGTAAAACAGGGGAAATACGAAACACCATATATTTT. Amino acid sequence: CAISKTGEIRNTIYF.

The V call is TRBV28, the J call TRBJ2-1; D is perhaps TRBD2 (5 bases). V lost 6 bases to trimming and J lost 2 bases, with 23 bases between them. CDR3 size: 18 residues. Germline V gives CDR1 MDHEN, CDR2 SYDVKM. DNA of the CDR3: TGTGCCAGCAGAGTTTACCCACTCGACGGAGGAGCCTACAATGAGCAGTTCTTC. This encodes CASRVYPLDGGAYNEQFF.

The chain uses TRBV5-4 and TRBJ1-2; D is uncertain. V lost 0 bases, J lost 4 bases, and 25 bases lay in between. This CDR3 contains 19 residues. The germline gives CDR1 SGHNT, CDR2 YYREEE (reference sequence). CDR3 nucleotides: TGTGCCAGCAGCTTGGGGAGGCGAGGGATCGGAGTGTCTCCCTATGGCTACACCTTC. Protein: CASSLGRRGIGVSPYGYTF.

The chain couples TRBV5-8 to TRBJ2-2; 12 bases are a match to TRBD2. The CDR3 loop spans 15 amino acids. The germline gives CDR1 SGHTS, CDR2 YDEGEE. Trimming took 5 bases from V and 8 from J; bases not matched to a gene: 7. The CDR3 DNA follows: TGTGCCAGCAGTTCCGGACTAGCGGGGCCGGGGGAGCTGTTTTTT. Amino acid sequence: CASSSGLAGPGELFF.

This clone was counted only a few times. V and J are TRBV5-4 and TRBJ1-6; the D is unclear. The CDR3 runs to 15 residues. Germline CDR1 reads SGHNT; CDR2 reads YYREEE (reference sequence). The V end was cut by 4 bases, the J end by 9 bases, with 17 bases between. CDR3: CASSDHAGPSSPLHF. In DNA, the CDR3 is TGTGCCAGCAGCGATCACGCAGGCCCGAGTTCACCCCTCCACTTT.

The table lists this clone with a few counts. This chain connects TRBV29-1 to TRBJ1-6; D call uncertain. CDR1 is SQVTM and CDR2 is ANQGSEA in the germline V gene. Trimming pared 4 bases from V and 6 bases from J, leaving 7 bases between. The CDR3 totals 12 residues. The CDR3 DNA follows: TGCAGCGTTGGAGACGGTAATTCACCCCTCCACTTT. The encoded protein is CSVGDGNSPLHF.

This sequence joins TRBV27 and TRBJ1-6; D is uncertain. V was clipped by 3 bases and J by 7 bases, with 13 bases between them. CDR1 MNHEY and CDR2 SMNVEV come from the germline V gene (reference sequence). This CDR3 is 15 amino acids long. The CDR3 DNA is TGTGCCAGCAGTTTCTCGTCAGAAATAAATTCACCCCTCCACTTT. Its protein is CASSFSSEINSPLHF.